This is a list of T cell receptor beta chains from one sample in a study of T cells in Graves' hyperthyroidism and ophthalmopathy. One entry per CDR3 protein, called by TCRdb with MiXCR from the multiplex PCR reads. This sample has about 840,000 distinct CDR3 sequences; 38% occur once, and the top ten carry around 9.3%. Sequencing used blood. The receptors were sampled from a man between 18 and 35 years old with Graves' hyperthyroidism. CDR3s include the opening cysteine and the closing phenylalanine or tryptophan. The D gene is left open where the match is weak. Some rows have no size entry. The others give once, few or many, or a class for an expanded clone.

>TRBJ1-5|TRBV6-5|14|.|.
CASSYAQGDQPQHF
TGTGCCAGCAGTTACGCCCAAGGAGATCAGCCCCAGCATTTT
>TRBJ2-7|TRBV5-1|15|TRBD2|.
CASSSTLAGPYEQYF
TGCGCCAGCAGCTCGACACTAGCGGGGCCCTACGAGCAGTACTTC
>TRBJ1-1|TRBV20-1|13|.|few
CSASFPWDTEAFF
TGCAGTGCTAGTTTTCCCTGGGACACTGAAGCTTTCTTT
>TRBJ2-7|TRBV27|15|.|.
CASSLIGGSTYEQYF
TGTGCCAGCAGTTTAATAGGAGGGAGTACCTACGAGCAGTACTTC
>TRBJ2-7|TRBV29-1|13|.|many
CSVVTRSSYEQYF
TGCAGCGTTGTGACGAGGAGCTCCTACGAGCAGTACTTC
>TRBJ2-7|TRBV15|13|.|once
CATSVTGSYEQYF
TGTGCCACCTCCGTGACGGGCTCCTACGAGCAGTACTTC
>TRBJ2-2|TRBV10-3|13|.|many
CAISEHSNGELFF
TGTGCCATCAGTGAACATTCCAACGGGGAGCTGTTTTTT
>TRBJ2-5|TRBV10-2|15|.|.
CASSLYQVAQETQYF
TGCGCCAGCAGCCTCTATCAGGTCGCCCAAGAGACCCAGTACTTC
>TRBJ2-7|TRBV6-6|15|TRBD1|.
CASRSTGTGAYEQYF
TGTGCCAGCAGGTCAACCGGGACAGGGGCCTACGAGCAGTACTTC
>TRBJ2-7|TRBV10-3|14|TRBD2|few
CAITPEVGGYEQYF
TGTGCCATCACCCCGGAGGTGGGGGGGTACGAGCAGTACTTC